This T cell receptor (beta chain) was sequenced during a study of shared clonotypes between healthy human individuals. Measured with immunoSEQ multiplex PCR; TCRdb has only the in-frame clones, and not every one. The repertoire holds about half a million clones, roughly three quarters seen once, with under 15% in the top ten. CDR3 length: 14 amino acids. The germline V gene has CDR1 MNHNS and CDR2 SASEGT. Trimming pared 4 bases from V and 3 bases from J, leaving 10 bases between. This chain uses TRBV6-1 with TRBJ1-5; D gene unclear. The clonotype was recovered from a woman aged 40 to 50 in good health. Some clones in this sample may be carry-over from other donors' samples. The sample comprised PBMCs. The CDR3, as DNA: TGTGCCAGCAGTGTCAGAACAGACAATCAGCCCCAGCATTTT. Encoded protein: CASSVRTDNQPQHF.